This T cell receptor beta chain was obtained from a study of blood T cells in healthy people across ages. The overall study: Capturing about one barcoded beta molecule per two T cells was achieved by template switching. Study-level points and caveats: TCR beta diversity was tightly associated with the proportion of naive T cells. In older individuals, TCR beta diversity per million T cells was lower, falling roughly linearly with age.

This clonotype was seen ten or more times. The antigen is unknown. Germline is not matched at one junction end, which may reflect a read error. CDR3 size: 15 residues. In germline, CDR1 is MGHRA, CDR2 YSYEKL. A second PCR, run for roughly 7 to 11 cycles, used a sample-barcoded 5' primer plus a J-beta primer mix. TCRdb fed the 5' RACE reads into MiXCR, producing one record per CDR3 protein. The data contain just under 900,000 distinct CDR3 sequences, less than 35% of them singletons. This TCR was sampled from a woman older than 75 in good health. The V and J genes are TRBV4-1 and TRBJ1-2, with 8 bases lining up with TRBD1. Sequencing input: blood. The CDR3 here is CASSPRQGADYGYTF. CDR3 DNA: TGTGCCAGCTCACCACGGCAGGGGGCGGACTATGGCTACACCTTC.